This is a list of T cell receptor beta chains from one sample in a study of cytomegalovirus exposure and HLA in healthy donors. Using immunoSEQ multiplex PCR, the repertoire was profiled, and TCRdb retains in-frame clones only, with some absent. The sample consists of tens of thousands of clones, more than 65% of them appearing once. The specimen sequenced was PBMCs. Source of these receptors: a woman in her forties or fifties in good health and CMV-seronegative. The CDR3 runs from the conserved cysteine through the conserved F or W. D genes are given only for firm matches. Clone size is stated in some rows and not others, as once, few, many or a class when expanded.

V gene	D gene	CDR3 length	clone size	J gene	CDR3 DNA	CDR3 protein
TRBV5-6	NA	18	NA	TRBJ2-2	TGTGCCAGCAGCTTGTCTTGGACAGCGGGGAGACACACCGGGGAGCTGTTTTTT	CASSLSWTAGRHTGELFF
TRBV5-5	TRBD1	14	NA	TRBJ1-6	TGTGCCAGCAGCTTGTCAGGGGGGAATTCACCCCTCCACTTT	CASSLSGGNSPLHF
TRBV19	TRBD1	16	NA	TRBJ2-1	TGTGCCAGTAGTATTTGGCGGACAGGGGGGGCAAATGAGCAGTTCTTC	CASSIWRTGGANEQFF
TRBV6-5	NA	14	NA	TRBJ1-2	TGTGCCAGCAGTCCCGGTTCCGGTTTCTATGGCTACACCTTC	CASSPGSGFYGYTF
TRBV2	TRBD2	18	few	TRBJ2-5	TGTGCCAGCAGTGGGCCGGGGACTAGCGGGACCCCAGGAGAGACCCAGTACTTC	CASSGPGTSGTPGETQYF
TRBV6-5	NA	13	NA	TRBJ2-3	TGTGCCAGCAGGGAGGGCTCCACAGATACGCAGTATTTT	CASREGSTDTQYF
TRBV7-9	TRBD2	15	NA	TRBJ2-3	TGTGCCAGCAGCCAACTAGCGGCCTTTGCAGATACGCAGTATTTT	CASSQLAAFADTQYF
TRBV18	NA	17	NA	TRBJ1-1	TGTGCCAGCTCACCCGAGTCCCCCGGGACATTGAACACTGAAGCTTTCTTT	CASSPESPGTLNTEAFF
TRBV5-8	NA	15	NA	TRBJ1-4	TGTGCCAGCAGCTTGGGCGGGACAACTAATGAAAAACTGTTTTTT	CASSLGGTTNEKLFF
TRBV27	NA	18	NA	TRBJ2-4	TGTGCCAGCAGTCCCTCACTCCGGACAGCCCTAGCCAAAAACATTCAGTACTTC	CASSPSLRTALAKNIQYF
TRBV19	NA	14	NA	TRBJ1-1	TGTGCCAGTAGTAATCATCAGGGTTACGCTGAAGCTTTCTTT	CASSNHQGYAEAFF
TRBV6-6	NA	15	NA	TRBJ2-3	TGTGCCAGCAGCCCCGGGGGAGGACTACCGCGTACGCAGTATTTT	CASSPGGGLPRTQYF
TRBV30	TRBD2	15	NA	TRBJ2-3	TGTGCCTGGGGCAGAAGCGGGGGCTCCCCAGATACGCAGTATTTT	CAWGRSGGSPDTQYF
TRBV7-2	NA	16	once	TRBJ1-4	TGTGCCAGCAGCTTAAACGCCCCCGGGCGGGGGGAAAAACTGTTTTTT	CASSLNAPGRGEKLFF
TRBV11-3	NA	13	once	TRBJ2-2	TGTGCCAGCAGCTTGACAGGCACCGGGGAGCTGTTTTTT	CASSLTGTGELFF
TRBV7-9	NA	16	NA	TRBJ1-4	TGTGCCAGCAGCTCCTCTAGAGCAGCAACTAATGAAAAACTGTTTTTT	CASSSSRAATNEKLFF